This TCR beta chain is drawn from a study of T cell repertoires in cytomegalovirus infection. Study-level background: Both CMV infection and a matching HLA type were indicated by public TCR beta signatures. Broader study findings: The ex vivo response was dominated by HLA-C-restricted CMV-specific TCR beta clonotypes. People with CMV and the relevant HLA were identified by cumulative public TCR beta family frequency.

For this clonotype: Its antigen is as yet unknown.

Via MiXCR, TCRdb re-called the reads, giving one row per CDR3 protein. The repertoire consists of 150,000 to 200,000 distinct CDR3 sequences, with about a tenth occurring once and the leading ten covering approximately 4.2%. Trimming left V 2 bases short and J 0 bases short, with 17 bases between. CDR3 length equals 18 residues. In germline, CDR1 is MNHNY, CDR2 SVGAGI (reference sequence). The sequenced material came from PBMCs. The chain joins TRBV6-6 to TRBJ2-1, with D unclear. The clonotype comes from a human donor in good health (CMV status not recorded). Some clones in this sample may be carry-over from other donors' samples. The CDR3 DNA reads TGTGCCAGCAGTTACGATCGCGGCGACTCCAGCTCCTACAATGAGCAGTTCTTC. This translates into CASSYDRGDSSSYNEQFF.